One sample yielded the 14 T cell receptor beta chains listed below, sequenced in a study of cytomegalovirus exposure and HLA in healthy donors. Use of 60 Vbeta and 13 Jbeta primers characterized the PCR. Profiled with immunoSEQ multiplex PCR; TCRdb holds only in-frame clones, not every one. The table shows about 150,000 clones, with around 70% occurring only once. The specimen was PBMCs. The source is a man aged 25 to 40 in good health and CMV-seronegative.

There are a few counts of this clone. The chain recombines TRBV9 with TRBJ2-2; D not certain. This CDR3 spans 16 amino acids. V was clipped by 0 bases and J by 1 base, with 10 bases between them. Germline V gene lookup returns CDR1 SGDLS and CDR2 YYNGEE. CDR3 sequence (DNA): TGTGCCAGCAGCGTAGAGGAAGACATGAACACCGGGGAGCTGTTTTTT. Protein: CASSVEEDMNTGELFF.

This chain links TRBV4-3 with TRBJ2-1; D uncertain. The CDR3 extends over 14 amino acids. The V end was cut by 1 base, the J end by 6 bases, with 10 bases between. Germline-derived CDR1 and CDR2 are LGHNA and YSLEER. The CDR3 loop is CASSQVESANEQFF. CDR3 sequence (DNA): TGCGCCAGCAGCCAAGTCGAGAGTGCCAATGAGCAGTTCTTC.

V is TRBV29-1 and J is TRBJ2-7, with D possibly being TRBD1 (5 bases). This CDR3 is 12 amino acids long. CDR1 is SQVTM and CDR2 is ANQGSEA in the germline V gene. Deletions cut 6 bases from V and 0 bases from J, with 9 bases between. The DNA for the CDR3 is TGCAGCGTCGCAGACAGCTCCTACGAGCAGTACTTC. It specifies CSVADSSYEQYF.

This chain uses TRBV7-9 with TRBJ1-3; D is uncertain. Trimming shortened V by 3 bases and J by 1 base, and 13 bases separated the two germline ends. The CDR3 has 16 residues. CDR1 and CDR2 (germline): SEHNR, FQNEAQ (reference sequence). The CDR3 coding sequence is TGTGCCAGCAGCTTTCCGGAGGACGGTTCTGGAAACACCATATATTTT. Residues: CASSFPEDGSGNTIYF.

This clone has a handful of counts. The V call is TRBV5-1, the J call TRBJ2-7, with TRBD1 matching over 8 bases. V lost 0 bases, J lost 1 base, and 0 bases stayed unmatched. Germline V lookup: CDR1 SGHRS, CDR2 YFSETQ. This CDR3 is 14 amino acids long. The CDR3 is CASSLGQGSYEQYF. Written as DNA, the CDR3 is TGCGCCAGCAGCTTGGGACAGGGGTCCTACGAGCAGTACTTC.

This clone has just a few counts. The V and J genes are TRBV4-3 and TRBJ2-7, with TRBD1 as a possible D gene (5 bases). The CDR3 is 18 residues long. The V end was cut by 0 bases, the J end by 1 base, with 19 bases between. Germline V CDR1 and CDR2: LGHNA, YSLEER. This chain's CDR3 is CASSQEGNAEDTSYEQYF. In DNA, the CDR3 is TGCGCCAGCAGCCAAGAGGGGAACGCAGAGGACACATCCTACGAGCAGTACTTC.

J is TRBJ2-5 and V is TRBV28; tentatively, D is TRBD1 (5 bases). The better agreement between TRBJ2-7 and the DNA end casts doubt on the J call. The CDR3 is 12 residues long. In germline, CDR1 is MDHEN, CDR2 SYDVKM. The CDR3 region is CASRLGAGEQYF. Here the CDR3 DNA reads TGTGCCAGCAGGCTAGGGGCCGGCGAGCAGTACTTC.

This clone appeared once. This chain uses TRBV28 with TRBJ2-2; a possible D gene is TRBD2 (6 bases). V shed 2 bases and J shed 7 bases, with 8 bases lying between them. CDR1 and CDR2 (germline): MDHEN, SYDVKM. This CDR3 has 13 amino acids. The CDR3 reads CASSLRGNGELFF. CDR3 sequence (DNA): TGTGCCAGCAGTTTACGGGGGAACGGGGAGCTGTTTTTT. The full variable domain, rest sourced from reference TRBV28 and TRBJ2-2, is DVKVTQSSRYLVKRTGEKVFLECVQDMDHENMFWYRQDPGLGLRLIYFSYDVKMKEKGDIPEGYSVSREKKERFSLILESASTNQTSMYLCASSLRGNGELFFGEGSRLTVL.

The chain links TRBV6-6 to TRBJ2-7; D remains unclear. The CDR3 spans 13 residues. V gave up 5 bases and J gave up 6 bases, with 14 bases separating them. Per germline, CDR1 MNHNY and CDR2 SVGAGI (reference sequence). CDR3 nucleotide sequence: TGTGCCAGCAGTCTAGGCCCCCCGACCGAGCAGTACTTC. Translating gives CASSLGPPTEQYF.

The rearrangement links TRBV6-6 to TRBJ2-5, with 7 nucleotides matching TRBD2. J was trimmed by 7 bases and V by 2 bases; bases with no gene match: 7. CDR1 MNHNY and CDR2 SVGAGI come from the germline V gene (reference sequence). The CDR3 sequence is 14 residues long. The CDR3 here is CASSYVAGVGTQYF. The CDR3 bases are TGTGCCAGCAGTTACGTGGCGGGGGTCGGGACCCAGTACTTC.

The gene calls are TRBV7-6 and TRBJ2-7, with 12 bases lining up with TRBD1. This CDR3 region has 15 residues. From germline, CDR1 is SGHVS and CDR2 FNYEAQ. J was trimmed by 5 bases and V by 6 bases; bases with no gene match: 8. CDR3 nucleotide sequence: TGTGCCAGCAGTTCCCGGGACAGGGGGCTCCACGAGCAGTACTTC. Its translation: CASSSRDRGLHEQYF.

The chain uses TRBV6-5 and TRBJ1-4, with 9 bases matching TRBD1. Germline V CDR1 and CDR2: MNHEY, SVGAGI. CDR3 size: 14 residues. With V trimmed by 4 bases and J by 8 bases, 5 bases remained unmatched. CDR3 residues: CASSLGQGREKLFF. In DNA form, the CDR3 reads TGTGCCAGCAGTTTGGGACAGGGTCGAGAAAAACTGTTTTTT.

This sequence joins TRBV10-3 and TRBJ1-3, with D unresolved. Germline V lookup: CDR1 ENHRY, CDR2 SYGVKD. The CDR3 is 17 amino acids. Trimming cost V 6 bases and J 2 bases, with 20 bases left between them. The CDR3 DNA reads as TGTGCCATCAGACCCACCGAGGGTAGAGCCGCTGGAAACACCATATATTTT. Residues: CAIRPTEGRAAGNTIYF.

The CDR3 reads CASSRSTGGADTQYF. The DNA for the CDR3 is TGTGCCAGCAGCCGATCAACAGGGGGCGCAGATACGCAGTATTTT. The V gene is TRBV5-4, the J gene TRBJ2-3, with TRBD1 matching 9 bases. After removal of 4 bases from V and 4 bases from J, the junction contained 7 bases not matched to a gene. The CDR3 consists of 15 residues. CDR1 is SGHNT and CDR2 is YYREEE in the germline V gene (reference sequence).